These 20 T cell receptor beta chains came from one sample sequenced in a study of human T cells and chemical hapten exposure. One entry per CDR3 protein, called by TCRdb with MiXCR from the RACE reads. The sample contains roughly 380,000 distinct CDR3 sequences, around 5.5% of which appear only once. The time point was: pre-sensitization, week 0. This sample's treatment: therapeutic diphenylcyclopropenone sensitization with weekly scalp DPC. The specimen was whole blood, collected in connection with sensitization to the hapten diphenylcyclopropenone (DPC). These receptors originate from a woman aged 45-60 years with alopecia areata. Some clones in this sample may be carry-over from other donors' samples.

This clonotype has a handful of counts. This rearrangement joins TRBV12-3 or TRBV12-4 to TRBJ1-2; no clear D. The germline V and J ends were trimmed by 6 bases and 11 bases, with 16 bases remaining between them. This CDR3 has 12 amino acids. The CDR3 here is CASSPLYTGYTF. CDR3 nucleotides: TGTGCCAGCAGCCCCCTATACACTGGTTACACCTTC.

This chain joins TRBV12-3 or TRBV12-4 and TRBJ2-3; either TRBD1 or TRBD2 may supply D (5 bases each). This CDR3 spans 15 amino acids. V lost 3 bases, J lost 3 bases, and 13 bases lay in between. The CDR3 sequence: CASSLVMGVTDTQYF. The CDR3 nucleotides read TGTGCCAGCAGTTTGGTTATGGGGGTTACAGATACGCAGTATTTT.

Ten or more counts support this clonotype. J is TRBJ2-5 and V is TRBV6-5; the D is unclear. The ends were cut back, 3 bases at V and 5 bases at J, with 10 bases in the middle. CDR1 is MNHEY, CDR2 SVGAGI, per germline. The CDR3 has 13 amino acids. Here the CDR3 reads CASSYMEYETQYF. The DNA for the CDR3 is TGTGCCAGCAGTTATATGGAGTACGAGACCCAGTACTTC.

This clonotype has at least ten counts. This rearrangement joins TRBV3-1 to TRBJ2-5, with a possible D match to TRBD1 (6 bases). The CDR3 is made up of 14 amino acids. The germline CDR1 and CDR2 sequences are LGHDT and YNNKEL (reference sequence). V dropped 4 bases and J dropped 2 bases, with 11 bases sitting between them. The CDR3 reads CASSPRGQQETQYF. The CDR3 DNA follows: TGTGCCAGCAGCCCCAGGGGCCAACAAGAGACCCAGTACTTC.

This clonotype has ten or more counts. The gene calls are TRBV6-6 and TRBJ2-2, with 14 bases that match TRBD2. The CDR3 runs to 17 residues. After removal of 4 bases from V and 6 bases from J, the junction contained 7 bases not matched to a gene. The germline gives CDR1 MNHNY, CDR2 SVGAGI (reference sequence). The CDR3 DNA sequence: TGTGCCAGCAGTTCGGGACTAGCGGGAGAATATGCCGGGGAGCTGTTTTTT. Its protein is CASSSGLAGEYAGELFF.

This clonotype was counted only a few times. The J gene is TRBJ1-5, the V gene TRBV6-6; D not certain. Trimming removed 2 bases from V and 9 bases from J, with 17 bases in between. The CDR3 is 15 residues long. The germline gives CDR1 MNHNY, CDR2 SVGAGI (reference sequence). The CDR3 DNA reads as TGTGCCAGCAGTTACGCGACGGGAGGGTCCGGGCCCCAGCATTTT. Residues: CASSYATGGSGPQHF.

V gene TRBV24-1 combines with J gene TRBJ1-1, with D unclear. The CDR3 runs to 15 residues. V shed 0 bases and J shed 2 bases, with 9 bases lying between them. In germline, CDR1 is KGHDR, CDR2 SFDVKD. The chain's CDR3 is CATSDLRGENTEAFF. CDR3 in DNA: TGTGCCACCAGTGATTTGAGAGGAGAAAACACTGAAGCTTTCTTT.

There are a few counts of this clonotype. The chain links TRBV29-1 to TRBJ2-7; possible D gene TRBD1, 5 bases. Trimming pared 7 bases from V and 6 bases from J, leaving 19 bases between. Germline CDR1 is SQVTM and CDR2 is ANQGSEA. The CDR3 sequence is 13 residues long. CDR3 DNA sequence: TGCAGCGCTATGACAGCCCCATTCCCCGAGCAGTACTTC. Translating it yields CSAMTAPFPEQYF.

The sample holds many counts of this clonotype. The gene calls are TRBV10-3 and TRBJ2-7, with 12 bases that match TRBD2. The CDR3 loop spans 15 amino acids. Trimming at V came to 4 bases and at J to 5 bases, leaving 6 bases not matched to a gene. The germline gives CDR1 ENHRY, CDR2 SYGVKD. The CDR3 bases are TGTGCCATCAGTGCTAGCGGGGGGGCCGGGAACGAGCAGTACTTC. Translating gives CAISASGGAGNEQYF.

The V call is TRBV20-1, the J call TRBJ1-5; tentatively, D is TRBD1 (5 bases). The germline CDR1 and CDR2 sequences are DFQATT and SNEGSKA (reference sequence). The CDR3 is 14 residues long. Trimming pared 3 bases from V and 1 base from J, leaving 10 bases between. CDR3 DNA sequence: TGCAGTGCTAGCCCACAGGAGAGCAATCAGCCCCAGCATTTT. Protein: CSASPQESNQPQHF.

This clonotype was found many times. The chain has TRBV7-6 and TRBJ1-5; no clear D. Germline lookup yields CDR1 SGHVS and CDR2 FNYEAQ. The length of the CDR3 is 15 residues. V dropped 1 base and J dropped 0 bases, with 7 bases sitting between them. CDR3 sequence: CASSLEGNSNQPQHF. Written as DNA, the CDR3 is TGTGCCAGCAGCTTAGAAGGGAATAGCAATCAGCCCCAGCATTTT. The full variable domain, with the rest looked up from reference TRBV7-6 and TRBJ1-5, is GAGVSQSPRYKVTKRGQDVALRCDPISGHVSLYWYRQALGQGPEFLTYFNYEAQQDKSGLPNDRFSAERPEGSISTLTIQRTEQRDSAMYRCASSLEGNSNQPQHFGDGTRLSIL.

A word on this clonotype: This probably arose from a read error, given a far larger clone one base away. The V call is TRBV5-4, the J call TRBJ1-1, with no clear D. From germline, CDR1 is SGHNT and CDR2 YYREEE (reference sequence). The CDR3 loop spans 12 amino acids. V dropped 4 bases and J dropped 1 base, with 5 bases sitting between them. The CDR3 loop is CASSQWNTEAFF. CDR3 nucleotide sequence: TGTGCCAGCAGCCAGTGGAACACTGAAGCTTTCTTT.

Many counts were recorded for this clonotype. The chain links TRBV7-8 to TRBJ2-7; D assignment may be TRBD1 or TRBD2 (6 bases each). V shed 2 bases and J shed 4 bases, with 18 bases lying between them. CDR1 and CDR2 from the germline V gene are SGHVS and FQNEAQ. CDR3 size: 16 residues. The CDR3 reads CASSLSGARLVYEQYF. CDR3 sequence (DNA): TGTGCCAGCAGCTTATCGGGGGCCCGCCTCGTTTACGAGCAGTACTTC.

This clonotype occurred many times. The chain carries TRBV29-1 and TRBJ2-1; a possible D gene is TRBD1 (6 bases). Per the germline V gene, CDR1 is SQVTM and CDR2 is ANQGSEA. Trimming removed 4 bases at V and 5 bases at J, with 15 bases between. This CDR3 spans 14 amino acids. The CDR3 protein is CSVVAQGNHNEQFF. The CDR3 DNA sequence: TGCAGCGTTGTTGCGCAGGGGAACCACAATGAGCAGTTCTTC.

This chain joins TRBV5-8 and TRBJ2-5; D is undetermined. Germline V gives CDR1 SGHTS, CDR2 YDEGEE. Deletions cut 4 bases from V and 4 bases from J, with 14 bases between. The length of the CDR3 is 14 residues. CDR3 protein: CASSRSLGAETQYF. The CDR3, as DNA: TGTGCCAGCAGCCGGAGCTTAGGAGCAGAGACCCAGTACTTC.

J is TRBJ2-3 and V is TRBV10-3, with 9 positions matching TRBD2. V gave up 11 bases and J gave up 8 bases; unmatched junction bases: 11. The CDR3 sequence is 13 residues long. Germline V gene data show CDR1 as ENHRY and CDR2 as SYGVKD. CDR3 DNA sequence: TGTGCCGCCGGACTAGCGTCTTCCGGTACGCAGTATTTT. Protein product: CAAGLASSGTQYF.

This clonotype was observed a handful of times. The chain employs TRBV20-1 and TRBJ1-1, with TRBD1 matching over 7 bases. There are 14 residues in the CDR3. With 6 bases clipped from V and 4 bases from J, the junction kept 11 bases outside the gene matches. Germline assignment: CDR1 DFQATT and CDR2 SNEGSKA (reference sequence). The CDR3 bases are TGCAGTGCAGATGCCTTAGGGGGCGGCACTGAAGCTTTCTTT. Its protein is CSADALGGGTEAFF.

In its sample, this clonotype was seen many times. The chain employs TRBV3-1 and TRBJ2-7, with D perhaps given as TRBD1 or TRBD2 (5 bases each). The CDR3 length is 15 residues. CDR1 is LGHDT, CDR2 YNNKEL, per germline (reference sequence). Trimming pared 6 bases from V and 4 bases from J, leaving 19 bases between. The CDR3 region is CASRPEAGTEYEQYF. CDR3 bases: TGTGCCAGCAGACCCGAGGCAGGGACGGAGTACGAGCAGTACTTC.

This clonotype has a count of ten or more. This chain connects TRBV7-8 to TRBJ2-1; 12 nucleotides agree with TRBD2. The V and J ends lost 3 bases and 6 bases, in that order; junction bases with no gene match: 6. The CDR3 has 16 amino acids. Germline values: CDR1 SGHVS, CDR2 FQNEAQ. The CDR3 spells CASSFHTSGGFNEQFF. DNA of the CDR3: TGTGCCAGCAGCTTTCATACTAGCGGGGGGTTCAATGAGCAGTTCTTC.

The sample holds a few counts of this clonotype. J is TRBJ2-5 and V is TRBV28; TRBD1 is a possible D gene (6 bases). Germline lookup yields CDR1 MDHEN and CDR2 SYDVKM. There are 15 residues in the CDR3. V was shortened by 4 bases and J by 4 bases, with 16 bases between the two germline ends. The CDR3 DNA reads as TGTGCCAGCAGTTCCCCCGGACAGTCGGGAGAGACCCAGTACTTC. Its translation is CASSSPGQSGETQYF. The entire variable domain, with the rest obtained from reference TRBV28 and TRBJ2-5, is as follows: DVKVTQSSRYLVKRTGEKVFLECVQDMDHENMFWYRQDPGLGLRLIYFSYDVKMKEKGDIPEGYSVSREKKERFSLILESASTNQTSMYLCASSSPGQSGETQYFGPGTRLLVL.